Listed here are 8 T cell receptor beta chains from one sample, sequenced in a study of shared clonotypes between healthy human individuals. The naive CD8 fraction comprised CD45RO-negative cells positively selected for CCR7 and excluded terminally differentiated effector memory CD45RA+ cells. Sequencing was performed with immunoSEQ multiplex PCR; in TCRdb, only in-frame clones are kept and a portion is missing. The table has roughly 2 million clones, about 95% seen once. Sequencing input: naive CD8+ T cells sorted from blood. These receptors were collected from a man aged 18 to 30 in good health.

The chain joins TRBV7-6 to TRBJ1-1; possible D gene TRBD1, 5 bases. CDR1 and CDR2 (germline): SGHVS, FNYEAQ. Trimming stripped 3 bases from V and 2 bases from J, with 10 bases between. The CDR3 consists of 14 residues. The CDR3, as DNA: TGTGCCAGCAGCTTGCAGGGAAGAAACACTGAAGCTTTCTTT. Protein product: CASSLQGRNTEAFF.

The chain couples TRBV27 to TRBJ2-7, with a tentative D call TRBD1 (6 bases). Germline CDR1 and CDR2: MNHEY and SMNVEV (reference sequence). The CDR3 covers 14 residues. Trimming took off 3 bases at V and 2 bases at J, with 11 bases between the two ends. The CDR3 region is CASSLGAATYEQYF. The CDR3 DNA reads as TGTGCCAGCAGTTTGGGGGCAGCAACCTACGAGCAGTACTTC.

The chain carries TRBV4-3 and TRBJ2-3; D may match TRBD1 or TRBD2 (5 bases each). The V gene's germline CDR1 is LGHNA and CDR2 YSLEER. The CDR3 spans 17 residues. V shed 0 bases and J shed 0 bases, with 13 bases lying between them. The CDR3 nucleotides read TGCGCCAGCAGCCAAGATCTTAACGGGGCTAGCACAGATACGCAGTATTTT. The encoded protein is CASSQDLNGASTDTQYF.

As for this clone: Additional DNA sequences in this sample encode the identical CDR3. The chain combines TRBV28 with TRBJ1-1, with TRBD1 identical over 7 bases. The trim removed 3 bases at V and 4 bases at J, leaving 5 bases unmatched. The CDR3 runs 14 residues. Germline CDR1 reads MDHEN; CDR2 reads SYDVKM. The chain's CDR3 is CASSFRGLGTEAFF. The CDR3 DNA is TGTGCCAGCAGTTTTAGGGGGCTGGGCACTGAAGCTTTCTTT.

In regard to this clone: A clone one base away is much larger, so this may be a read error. The CDR3 loop is CAWKVGGEKLFF. CDR3 coding DNA: TGTGCCTGGAAGGTCGGTGGGGAAAAACTGTTTTTT. This chain joins TRBV30 and TRBJ1-4; D uncertain. The germline V gene encodes CDR1 GTSNPN and CDR2 SVGIG (reference sequence). This CDR3 comprises 12 residues. V lost 4 bases and J lost 8, with 11 bases in between.

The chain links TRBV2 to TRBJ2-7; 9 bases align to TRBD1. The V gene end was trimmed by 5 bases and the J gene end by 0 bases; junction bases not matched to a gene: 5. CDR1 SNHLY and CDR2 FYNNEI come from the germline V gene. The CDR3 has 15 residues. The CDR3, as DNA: TGTGCCAGCAGTCCGGGACAGGGCCACTCCTACGAGCAGTACTTC. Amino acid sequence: CASSPGQGHSYEQYF.

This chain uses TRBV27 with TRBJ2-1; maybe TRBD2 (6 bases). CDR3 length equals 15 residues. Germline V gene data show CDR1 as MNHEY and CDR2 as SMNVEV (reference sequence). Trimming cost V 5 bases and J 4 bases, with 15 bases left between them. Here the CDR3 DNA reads TGTGCCAGCAGTGGGTCGGGAGCCGAATACAATGAGCAGTTCTTC. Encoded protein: CASSGSGAEYNEQFF.

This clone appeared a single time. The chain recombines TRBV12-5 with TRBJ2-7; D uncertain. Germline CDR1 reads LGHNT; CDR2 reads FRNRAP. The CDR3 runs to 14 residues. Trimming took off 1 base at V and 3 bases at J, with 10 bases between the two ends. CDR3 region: CASGLDNSLYEQYF. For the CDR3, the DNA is TGTGCTAGTGGTTTGGATAATTCCCTCTACGAGCAGTACTTC.